This TCR beta chain was sequenced in a study of CD8+ T cells in alopecia areata. Study-level information: Patients received oral tofacitinib, 5 to 10 mg twice daily, for moderate-to-severe alopecia areata. Treatment with tofacitinib (6 to 18 months) was followed by 6 months off drug.

The CDR3 has 11 amino acids. V lost 6 bases, J lost 8 bases, and 13 bases lay in between. Germline CDR1 reads SQVTM; CDR2 reads ANQGSEA. Cell sorting on a FACSAria was used to separate CD4+ and CD8+ T cells from the PBMCs. Isolated RNA was reverse transcribed into cDNA used as the sequencing template. The method was immunoSEQ multiplex PCR; TCRdb's version includes in-frame clones alone and lacks a portion of them. The table has about 160,000 clones, roughly 48% seen once. This clone has more than one count but fewer than ten. This TCR derives from a human donor with alopecia areata. This chain uses TRBV29-1 with TRBJ1-1; D call uncertain. Sequences were obtained from CD4+ T cells sorted from blood. The CDR3 sequence is CSVWDPLEAFF. The CDR3 DNA follows: TGCAGCGTGTGGGATCCATTAGAAGCTTTCTTT. Supplemented by reference TRBV29-1 and TRBJ1-1, the full variable domain reads SAVISQKPSRDICQRGTSLTIQCQVDSQVTMMFWYRQQPGQSLTLIATANQGSEATYESGFVIDKFPISRPNLTFSTLTVSNMSPEDSSIYLCSVWDPLEAFFGQGTRLTVV.